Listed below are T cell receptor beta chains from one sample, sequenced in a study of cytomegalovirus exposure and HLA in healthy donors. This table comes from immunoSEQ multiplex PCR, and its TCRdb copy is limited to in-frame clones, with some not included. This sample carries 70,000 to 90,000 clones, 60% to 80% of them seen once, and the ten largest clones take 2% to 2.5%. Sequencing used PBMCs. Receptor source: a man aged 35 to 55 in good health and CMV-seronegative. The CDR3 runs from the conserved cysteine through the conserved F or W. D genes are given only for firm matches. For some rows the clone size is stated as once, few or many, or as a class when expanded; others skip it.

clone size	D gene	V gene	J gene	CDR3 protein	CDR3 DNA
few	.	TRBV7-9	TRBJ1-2	CASSLERDYGYTF	TGTGCCAGCAGCTTAGAACGGGACTATGGCTACACCTTC
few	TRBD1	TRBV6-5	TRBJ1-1	CASSYQGARSEAFF	TGTGCCAGCAGTTACCAGGGGGCGAGGTCTGAAGCTTTCTTT
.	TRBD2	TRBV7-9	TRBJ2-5	CASSSPSGLTQYF	TGTGCCAGCAGTTCTCCTAGCGGCCTGACCCAGTACTTC
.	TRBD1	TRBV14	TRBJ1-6	CASSRAGTGRNSPLHF	TGTGCCAGCAGCCGAGCGGGGACAGGGCGAAATTCACCCCTCCACTTT
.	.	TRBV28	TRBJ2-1	CASEEGAMYNEQFF	TGTGCCAGCGAGGAGGGGGCTATGTACAATGAGCAGTTCTTC
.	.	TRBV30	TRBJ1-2	CAWSRFRGKLYYGYTF	TGTGCCTGGAGTCGGTTTAGGGGAAAGTTGTACTATGGCTACACCTTC
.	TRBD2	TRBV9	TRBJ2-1	CASSVSGTSGNWGAGDEQFF	TGTGCCAGCAGCGTATCCGGAACTAGCGGGAATTGGGGCGCCGGCGATGAGCAGTTCTTC
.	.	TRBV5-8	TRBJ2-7	CATRGGAVGYEQYF	TGTGCCACGCGAGGGGGGGCAGTGGGGTACGAGCAGTACTTC
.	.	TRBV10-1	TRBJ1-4	CASAAAGNEKLFF	TGCGCCAGCGCGGCGGCTGGTAATGAAAAACTGTTTTTT
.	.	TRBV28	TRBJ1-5	CASPEPQHF	TGTGCCAGCCCGGAGCCCCAGCATTTT
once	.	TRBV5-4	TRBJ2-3	CASSTGRSRDTQYF	TGTGCCAGCAGCACCGGTCGGTCTCGAGATACGCAGTATTTT
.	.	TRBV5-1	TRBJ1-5	CASSLLGRGHQPQHF	TGCGCCAGCAGCTTACTTGGCAGGGGCCATCAGCCCCAGCATTTT
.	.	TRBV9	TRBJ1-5	CASSALGGVNQPQHF	TGTGCCAGCAGCGCCCTTGGGGGGGTGAATCAGCCCCAGCATTTT
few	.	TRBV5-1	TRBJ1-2	CASSLIGVTENYGYTF	TGCGCCAGCAGCCTGATCGGGGTTACGGAGAACTATGGCTACACCTTC
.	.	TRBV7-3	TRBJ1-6	CASSQGPGSPLHF	TGTGCCAGCAGCCAGGGGCCGGGATCACCCCTCCACTTT
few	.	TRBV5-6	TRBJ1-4	CASSLLYNEKLFF	TGTGCCAGCAGCTTACTCTATAATGAAAAACTGTTTTTT
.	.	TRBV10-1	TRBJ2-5	CASSEGWRGQETQYF	TGCGCCAGCAGTGAGGGATGGAGGGGTCAAGAGACCCAGTACTTC
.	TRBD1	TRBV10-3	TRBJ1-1	CASRGTGESWNTEAFF	TGTGCCAGCAGGGGGACAGGGGAAAGTTGGAACACTGAAGCTTTCTTT
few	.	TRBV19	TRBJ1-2	CASSIDPNGYTF	TGTGCCAGTAGTATAGATCCTAATGGCTACACCTTC
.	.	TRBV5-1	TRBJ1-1	CASSSRPSGNTEAFF	TGCGCCAGCAGTTCTCGCCCCTCGGGGAACACTGAAGCTTTCTTT
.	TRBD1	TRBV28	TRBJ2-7	CASSLGQGGEQYF	TGTGCCAGCAGTTTAGGACAGGGAGGCGAGCAGTACTTC
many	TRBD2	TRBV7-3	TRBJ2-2	CASSSSGNTGELFF	TGTGCCAGCAGCTCTAGCGGGAACACCGGGGAGCTGTTTTTT
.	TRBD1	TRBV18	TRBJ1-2	CASSPQDRSANYGYTF	TGTGCCAGCTCACCCCAGGACAGGTCAGCTAACTATGGCTACACCTTC
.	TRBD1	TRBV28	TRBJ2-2	CASRGDREINTGELFF	TGTGCCAGCAGAGGAGACAGGGAGATAAACACCGGGGAGCTGTTTTTT
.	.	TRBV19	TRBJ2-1	CASSISVVPYNEQFF	TGTGCCAGTAGTATTAGCGTGGTCCCCTACAATGAGCAGTTCTTC
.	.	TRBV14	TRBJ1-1	CASSPSLNTEAFF	TGTGCCAGCAGCCCGTCCCTGAACACTGAAGCTTTCTTT
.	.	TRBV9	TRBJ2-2	CASSGSLELRELFF	TGTGCCAGCAGCGGTTCGTTGGAGCTGAGGGAGCTGTTTTTT
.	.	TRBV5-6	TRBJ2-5	CASSLRSRGGETQYF	TGTGCCAGCAGCTTACGGTCCAGGGGAGGGGAGACCCAGTACTTC
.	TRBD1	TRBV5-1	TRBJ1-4	CASSTRQGAREKLFF	TGCGCCAGCAGCACACGACAGGGCGCCCGTGAAAAACTGTTTTTT
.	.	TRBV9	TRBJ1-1	CASSPLTGDTEAFF	TGTGCCAGCAGCCCTTTGACGGGGGACACTGAAGCTTTCTTT